This T cell receptor beta chain was sequenced in a study of early T cells in non-severe SARS-CoV-2 infection. Unique molecular identifier tags were affixed to discrete cDNA molecules. TCRdb called the 5' RACE reads again in MiXCR, with one record for every CDR3 protein. Found here are more than 65,000 distinct CDR3 sequences, around 13% of them singletons; the top ten hold 1% to 1.4%. CDR1 and CDR2 (germline): SGHTA, FQGNSA. The V and J ends lost 4 bases and 0 bases respectively, with 11 bases between them. CDR3 length: 15 residues. Study-level findings and limits: Anti-spike CD8 responses were favored by VDJdb matching, which missed private and CD4 specificities.

This clonotype came up many times. The antigen is undetermined. The sequence derives from an adult who was a healthcare worker with PCR-confirmed SARS-CoV-2 infection or an uninfected control (not recorded which). The chain carries TRBV7-2 and TRBJ2-3; D is undetermined. Sequencing was done on a sample of whole blood. CDR3 in DNA: TGTGCCAGCAGCTCCACGGGCCATAGCACAGATACGCAGTATTTT. Its protein is CASSSTGHSTDTQYF.